A selection of T cell receptor beta chains follows, all from one sample in a study of T cell repertoires in cytomegalovirus infection. TCRdb re-called the reads through MiXCR, storing one row per CDR3 protein. Altogether fewer than 1,000,000 distinct CDR3 sequences are present, around 30% being singletons, with the ten largest covering 11% to 15%. Their antigens remain unidentified. Sequenced material: cultured CD8+ T cells from PBMCs, taken from culture after CMV antigen stimulation. The receptors shown here come from a human donor in good health (CMV status not recorded). Some clones in this sample may be carry-over from other donors' samples. CDR3s include the opening cysteine and the closing phenylalanine or tryptophan. Each record gives: J gene, CDR3 length, V gene, clone size, D gene, CDR3 protein, CDR3 DNA. D genes are given only for firm matches. Clone size is given for some rows only: seen once, a few or many times, or a class if the clone is expanded.

TRBJ2-1	11	TRBV19	-	-	CASSMSDHPFF	TGTGCCAGTAGTATGTCCGATCACCCGTTCTTC
TRBJ1-2	14	TRBV12-3/TRBV12-4	-	-	CASSPRGAIYGYTF	TGTGCCAGCAGTCCGCGGGGGGCAATATATGGCTACACCTTC
TRBJ2-1	14	TRBV19	-	TRBD2	CASMTSGGANEQFF	TGTGCCAGTATGACTAGCGGGGGGGCGAATGAGCAGTTCTTC
TRBJ2-1	16	TRBV7-6	-	-	CASSLGFGVMGHEQFF	TGTGCCAGCAGCTTAGGTTTCGGGGTTATGGGGCATGAGCAGTTCTTC
TRBJ1-1	13	TRBV5-6	many	-	CASSLLYRTEAFF	TGTGCCAGCAGCTTGTTGTACAGAACTGAAGCTTTCTTT
TRBJ1-5	14	TRBV19	-	TRBD1	CASTDREGNQPQHF	TGTGCCAGTACGGACAGGGAGGGCAATCAGCCCCAGCATTTT
TRBJ1-6	15	TRBV7-9	-	-	CASTLYSSYNSPLHF	TGTGCCAGCACCTTGTATAGCTCCTATAATTCACCCCTCCACTTT
TRBJ1-1	15	TRBV4-1	-	-	CASSQAALGVTEAFF	TGCGCCAGCAGCCAAGCCGCCCTAGGGGTCACTGAAGCTTTCTTT
TRBJ2-5	16	TRBV7-6	many	TRBD2	CASSYLAGVSGETQYF	TGTGCCAGCAGCTACTTAGCGGGGGTATCCGGGGAGACCCAGTACTTC
TRBJ1-4	15	TRBV7-9	few	TRBD1	CASSSETGRSLKLFF	TGTGCCAGCAGCTCGGAGACAGGGCGGTCATTAAAACTGTTTTTT
TRBJ2-1	13	TRBV27	few	-	CASSLAKWDEQFF	TGTGCCAGCAGTTTAGCAAAGTGGGATGAGCAGTTCTTC
TRBJ2-5	14	TRBV12-3/TRBV12-4	-	TRBD2	CASSALSGVETQYF	TGTGCCAGCAGTGCCCTAAGCGGGGTAGAGACCCAGTACTTC
TRBJ2-3	15	TRBV12-3/TRBV12-4	few	-	CASSFIVRNADTQYF	TGTGCCAGCAGTTTTATTGTTAGGAACGCAGATACGCAGTATTTT
TRBJ2-1	13	TRBV7-9	once	-	CASIGGGYNEQFF	TGTGCCAGCATAGGGGGGGGGTACAATGAGCAGTTCTTC
TRBJ1-2	17	TRBV7-8	-	-	CASSWGGQSTTNYGYTF	TGTGCCAGCAGCTGGGGCGGACAGTCCACCACCAACTATGGCTACACCTTC
TRBJ2-7	13	TRBV27	-	TRBD2	CASSQGGTYKQYF	TGTGCCAGCAGCCAGGGAGGGACCTACAAGCAGTACTTC
TRBJ1-1	15	TRBV7-2	once	-	CASSLGLREAVQAFF	TGTGCCAGCAGCTTAGGTCTACGGGAGGCTGTTCAAGCTTTCTTT
TRBJ1-2	14	TRBV7-6	-	-	CASSEEQWLGVYTF	TGTGCCAGCAGCGAGGAACAGTGGCTTGGTGTCTACACCTTC
TRBJ1-1	13	TRBV10-3	-	-	CAISEDDRTEAFF	TGTGCCATCAGTGAAGACGACAGAACTGAAGCTTTCTTT
TRBJ2-6	15	TRBV18	-	-	CASSPDNSGANVLTF	TGTGCCAGCTCACCTGACAACTCTGGGGCCAACGTCCTGACTTTC
TRBJ2-1	15	TRBV9	-	TRBD1	CASGRTGGNYNEQFF	TGTGCCAGCGGGAGAACAGGGGGGAATTACAATGAGCAGTTCTTC
TRBJ2-3	17	TRBV9	-	-	CASSDPVGGPITDTQYF	TGTGCCAGCAGCGACCCCGTAGGGGGGCCAATCACAGATACGCAGTATTTT
TRBJ2-2	13	TRBV12-5	once	-	CASGLTNTGELFF	TGTGCTAGTGGACTGACTAACACCGGGGAGCTGTTTTTT
TRBJ1-5	11	TRBV27	-	-	CASTGNQPQHF	TGTGCCAGCACGGGCAATCAGCCCCAGCATTTT
TRBJ2-6	14	TRBV27	-	-	CASSWNSGANVLTF	TGTGCCAGCAGTTGGAACTCTGGGGCCAACGTCCTGACTTTC
TRBJ2-2	16	TRBV24-1	-	TRBD1	CATSDPTGVNTGELFF	TGTGCCACCAGTGATCCGACAGGGGTGAACACCGGGGAGCTGTTTTTT
TRBJ1-5	16	TRBV7-6	-	TRBD1	CASSLLGTGGRQPQHF	TGTGCCAGCAGCCTACTCGGGACAGGGGGTCGTCAGCCCCAGCATTTT
TRBJ2-5	15	TRBV15	-	-	CATSRSTTVQETQYF	TGTGCCACCAGCAGATCCACGACGGTCCAAGAGACCCAGTACTTC